This T cell receptor beta chain was captured by sequencing in a study of cytomegalovirus exposure and HLA in healthy donors. There are 16 residues in the CDR3. Unmatched junction bases numbered 6, after V lost 1 base and J lost 5 bases. From germline, CDR1 is SGHTA and CDR2 FQGNSA. The table lists this clone with a few counts. Its antigen remains unknown. Regarding the study as a whole: An assumption of roughly uniform sequencing depth across donors underlay the presence/absence analyses. TCR beta sequences reportedly predicted the HLA-A and HLA-B alleles of most subjects accurately. Specificity for CMV antigens was confirmed in vitro for a few of the CMV-associated chains.

60 Vbeta and 13 Jbeta primers were used in PCR. Libraries were prepared by immunoSEQ multiplex PCR; TCRdb keeps only in-frame clonotypes and omits some of them. The sample shows around 130,000 clones, approximately 8.6% of them seen only once. The sample consisted of PBMCs. The genes are TRBV7-2 and TRBJ2-5; 11 bases line up with TRBD2. This receptor was identified in a woman aged 40 to 50 in good health and CMV-seropositive. The CDR3 sequence: CASSLVDSGGAETQYF. The CDR3 DNA is TGTGCCAGCAGCTTAGTCGATAGCGGGGGGGCGGAGACCCAGTACTTC.